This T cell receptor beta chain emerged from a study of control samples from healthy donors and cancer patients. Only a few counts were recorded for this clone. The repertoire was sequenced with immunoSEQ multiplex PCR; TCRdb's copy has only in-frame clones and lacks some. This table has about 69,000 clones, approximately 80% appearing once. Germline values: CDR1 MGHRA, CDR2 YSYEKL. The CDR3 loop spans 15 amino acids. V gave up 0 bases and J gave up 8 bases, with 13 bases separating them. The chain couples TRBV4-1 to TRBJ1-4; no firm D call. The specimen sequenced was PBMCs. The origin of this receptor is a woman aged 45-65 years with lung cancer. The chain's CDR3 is CASSQEAWGREKLFF. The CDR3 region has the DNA TGCGCCAGCAGCCAAGAAGCGTGGGGTCGGGAAAAACTGTTTTTT.